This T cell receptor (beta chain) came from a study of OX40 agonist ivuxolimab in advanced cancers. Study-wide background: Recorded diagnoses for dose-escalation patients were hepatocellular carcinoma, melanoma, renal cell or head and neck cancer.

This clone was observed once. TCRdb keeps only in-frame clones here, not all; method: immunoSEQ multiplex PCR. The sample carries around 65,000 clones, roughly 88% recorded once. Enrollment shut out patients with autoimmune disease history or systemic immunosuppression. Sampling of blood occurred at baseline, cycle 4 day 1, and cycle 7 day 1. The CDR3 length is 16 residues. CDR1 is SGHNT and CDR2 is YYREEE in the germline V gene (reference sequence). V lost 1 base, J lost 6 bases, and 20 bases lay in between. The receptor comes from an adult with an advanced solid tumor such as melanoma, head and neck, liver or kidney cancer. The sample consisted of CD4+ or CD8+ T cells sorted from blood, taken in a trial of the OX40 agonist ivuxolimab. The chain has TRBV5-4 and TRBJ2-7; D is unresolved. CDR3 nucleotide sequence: TGTGCCAGCAGCTTGACCCGACCCCGGACCAACTCCGAGCAGTACTTC. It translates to CASSLTRPRTNSEQYF.